What follows are 6 T cell receptor beta chains derived from one specimen sequenced in a study of T cell responses to AZD1222 COVID-19 vaccine. TCRdb's copy holds only in-frame clones and misses some; the assay was immunoSEQ multiplex PCR. The sample includes about 120,000 clones, about 83% of them seen just once. Sequenced here: peripheral blood, sampled on day 0 of AZD1222 vaccination. The receptors were sampled from an adult in good health.

This clone has just a few counts. The chain employs TRBV18 and TRBJ2-7, with 7 bases aligning to TRBD2. CDR1 and CDR2 from the germline V gene are KGHSH and LQKENI. V shed 1 base and J 6 bases; nucleotides not matched to a gene: 3. The CDR3 covers 13 residues. The CDR3 sequence is CASSPRGGGEQYF. The DNA for the CDR3 is TGTGCCAGCTCACCACGGGGGGGTGGCGAGCAGTACTTC.

V is TRBV5-1 and J is TRBJ2-1; weak D call: TRBD2 (6 bases). CDR3 length equals 16 residues. V lost 0 bases and J 0 bases, leaving 10 bases between the germline ends. Germline CDR1 reads SGHRS; CDR2 reads YFSETQ. The CDR3 loop reads CASSLAGGISYNEQFF. CDR3 bases: TGCGCCAGCAGCTTGGCCGGGGGTATCTCCTACAATGAGCAGTTCTTC.

This sequence joins TRBV2 and TRBJ2-1; 7 bases fit TRBD2. Germline lookup yields CDR1 SNHLY and CDR2 FYNNEI. The CDR3 consists of 12 residues. Losses at the gene ends were 11 bases for V and 3 bases for J; bases not matched to a gene: 4. The CDR3 spells CAGRDFYNEQFF. In DNA form, the CDR3 reads TGTGCCGGGAGGGACTTCTACAATGAGCAGTTCTTC.

The rearrangement uses TRBV28 and TRBJ1-5; 7 nucleotides agree with TRBD1. This CDR3 has 17 residues. In germline, CDR1 is MDHEN, CDR2 SYDVKM. V dropped 6 bases and J dropped 6; count of bases not matched to a gene: 17. CDR3 bases: TGTGCCAGCAGCCCCCTGACCGGGGCCAGGGGGTCTCAGCCCCAGCATTTT. Amino acids: CASSPLTGARGSQPQHF.

This clone has only one observation. J is TRBJ1-1 and V is TRBV5-4, with D possibly matching TRBD1 (6 bases). The CDR3 spans 14 residues. Germline V CDR1 and CDR2: SGHNT, YYREEE (reference sequence). V lost 2 bases and J 2 bases, leaving 10 bases between the germline ends. CDR3 DNA: TGTGCCAGCAGCTTACAGGGTAGAAACACTGAAGCTTTCTTT. Translating gives CASSLQGRNTEAFF.

The V gene is TRBV28, the J gene TRBJ1-2, with 10 bases identical to TRBD1. CDR1 and CDR2 from the germline V gene are MDHEN and SYDVKM. The CDR3 covers 14 residues. J gave up 8 bases and V 2 bases, and 5 bases lay outside the gene matches. The CDR3 DNA follows: TGTGCCAGCAGTTTAGCGGGACAGGGGAACGGCTACACCTTC. The encoded protein is CASSLAGQGNGYTF.